Below, 8 T cell receptor beta chains from the same sample are listed, as sequenced in a study of cytomegalovirus exposure and HLA in healthy donors. The PCR employed 60 Vbeta primers together with 13 Jbeta primers. This table comes from immunoSEQ multiplex PCR, and its TCRdb copy is limited to in-frame clones, with some not included. The sample records 150,000 or so clones, around 80% being singletons. Sequences were obtained from PBMCs. The receptors shown here come from a man aged 25-40 years in good health and CMV-seropositive.

This sequence joins TRBV28 and TRBJ1-2; no definite D call. The CDR3 has 16 amino acids. V was cut by 6 bases and J by 6 bases, with 23 bases left in between. Germline CDR1 reads MDHEN; CDR2 reads SYDVKM. The CDR3 DNA reads as TGTGCCAGCAGCCCCTGGAGCTGGCTAACTTCGGATGGCTACACCTTC. It yields the protein CASSPWSWLTSDGYTF.

The CDR3 loop is CASSFLAEVNIQYF. CDR3 nucleotide sequence: TGTGCCAGCAGCTTCCTGGCGGAGGTAAACATTCAGTACTTC. The rearrangement joins TRBV5-6 to TRBJ2-4; the D gene is possibly TRBD2 (5 bases). The V gene lost 2 bases and the J gene lost 6 bases, with 12 bases spanning the gap. Germline V lookup: CDR1 SGHDT, CDR2 YYEEEE. The CDR3 is 14 residues long.

CDR3 nucleotide sequence: TGTGCCAGCAGCTACGGACTGGACTACGAGCAGTACTTC. It encodes CASSYGLDYEQYF. This chain links TRBV7-2 with TRBJ2-7; possible D gene TRBD2, 5 bases. The V and J ends lost 4 bases and 3 bases respectively, with 10 bases between them. Germline V gene lookup returns CDR1 SGHTA and CDR2 FQGNSA. The CDR3 covers 13 residues.

This chain links TRBV7-9 with TRBJ2-7; 9 nucleotides align to TRBD2. CDR1 SEHNR and CDR2 FQNEAQ come from the germline V gene (reference sequence). The J segment lost 7 bases and the V segment lost 3 bases, leaving 10 bases of the junction unmatched. The CDR3 runs to 15 residues. In DNA form, the CDR3 reads TGTGCCAGCAGCTTTCCTAGCGGGGAACCGAGAGAGCAGTACTTC. Translation gives CASSFPSGEPREQYF.

This chain joins TRBV9 and TRBJ2-5; TRBD2 matches 10 bases. The end of the DNA is better explained by TRBJ2-7, so the J call may be wrong. Germline CDR1 reads SGDLS; CDR2 reads YYNGEE. This CDR3 has 16 amino acids. The CDR3 sequence is CASSDSSRGLAYEQYF. CDR3 DNA: TGTGCCAGCAGCGATTCCTCCAGGGGACTAGCGTACGAGCAGTACTTC.

This chain connects TRBV6-1 to TRBJ2-5, with TRBD1 as a possible D gene (5 bases). This CDR3 is 13 amino acids long. From germline, CDR1 is MNHNS and CDR2 SASEGT. Trimming shortened V by 5 bases and J by 1 base, and 8 bases separated the two germline ends. CDR3 sequence: CASSKRGQETQYF. The DNA of the CDR3 is TGTGCCAGCAGTAAAAGGGGCCAAGAGACCCAGTACTTC.

V and J are TRBV5-6 and TRBJ2-2; 7 nucleotides match TRBD1. This CDR3 is 15 amino acids long. Germline CDR1 and CDR2: SGHDT and YYEEEE. V lost 5 bases and J lost 3; bases outside the gene matches: 7. As DNA, the CDR3 is TGTGCCAGCAGTACCACAGGGGTCTACACCGGGGAGCTGTTTTTT. Amino acid sequence: CASSTTGVYTGELFF.

This sequence joins TRBV18 and TRBJ2-5; D not resolved. Germline V gives CDR1 KGHSH, CDR2 LQKENI. The length of the CDR3 is 14 residues. V lost 3 bases to trimming and J lost 5 bases, with 13 bases between them. In nucleotides, the CDR3 is TGTGCCAGCTCACCTTTAAGAGGCGAGGAGACCCAGTACTTC. This codes for CASSPLRGEETQYF. The complete variable domain, with remaining parts taken from reference TRBV18 and TRBJ2-5, reads NAGVMQNPRHLVRRRGQEARLRCSPMKGHSHVYWYRQLPEEGLKFMVYLQKENIIDESGMPKERFSAEFPKEGPSILRIQQVVRGDSAAYFCASSPLRGEETQYFGPGTRLLVL.